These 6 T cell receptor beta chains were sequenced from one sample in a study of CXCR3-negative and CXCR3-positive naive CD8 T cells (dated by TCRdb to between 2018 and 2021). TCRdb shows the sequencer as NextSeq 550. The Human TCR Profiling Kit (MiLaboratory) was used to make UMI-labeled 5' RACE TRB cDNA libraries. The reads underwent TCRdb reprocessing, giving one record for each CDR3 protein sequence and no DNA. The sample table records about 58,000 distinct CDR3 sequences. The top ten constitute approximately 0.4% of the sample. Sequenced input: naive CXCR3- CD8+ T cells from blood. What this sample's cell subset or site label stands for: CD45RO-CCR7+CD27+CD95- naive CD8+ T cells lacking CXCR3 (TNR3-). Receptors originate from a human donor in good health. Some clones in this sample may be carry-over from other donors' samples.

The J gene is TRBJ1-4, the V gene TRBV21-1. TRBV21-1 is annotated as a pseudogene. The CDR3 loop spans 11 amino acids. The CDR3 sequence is CASKRAEKLFF.

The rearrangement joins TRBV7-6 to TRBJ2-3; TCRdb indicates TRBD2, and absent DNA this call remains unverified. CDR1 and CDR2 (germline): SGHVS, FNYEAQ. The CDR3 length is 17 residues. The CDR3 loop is CASSLARGLSSTDTQYF.

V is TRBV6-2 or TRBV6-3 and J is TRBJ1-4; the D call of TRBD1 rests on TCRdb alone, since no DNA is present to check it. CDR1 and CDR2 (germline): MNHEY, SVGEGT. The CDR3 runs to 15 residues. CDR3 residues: CASSIRTGGMEKLFF.

CDR3 sequence reads: CASSQTGSYEQYF. This chain links TRBV7-7 with TRBJ2-7; TCRdb reports TRBD1, a call that lacks DNA to check it against. Germline CDR1 and CDR2: SSHAT and FNYEAQ (reference sequence). The CDR3 contains 13 residues.

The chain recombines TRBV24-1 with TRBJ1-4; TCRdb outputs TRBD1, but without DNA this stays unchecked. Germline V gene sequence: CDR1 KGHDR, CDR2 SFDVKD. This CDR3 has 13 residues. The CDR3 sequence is CATSDSPDEKLFF.

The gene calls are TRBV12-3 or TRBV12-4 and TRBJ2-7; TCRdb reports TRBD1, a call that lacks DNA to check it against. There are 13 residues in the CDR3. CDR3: CATTPRESYEQYF.